One sample yielded the 19 T cell receptor beta chains listed below, sequenced in a study of response to subunit inactivated influenza vaccine. TCRdb redid the calling of the RT-PCR reads with MiXCR, one entry per CDR3 protein. The sample consists of more than 450,000 distinct CDR3 sequences, roughly 8.2% of them appearing once. This sample comprised PBMCs from blood, obtained around 2 years after vaccination. Receptors originate from a man aged 50-75 years who received an inactivated influenza vaccine.

This clonotype was seen ten or more times. The gene calls are TRBV5-1 and TRBJ1-1; D gene ambiguous. V was pared by 1 base and J by 0 bases, with 7 bases between. This CDR3 has 14 residues. Germline V gene data show CDR1 as SGHRS and CDR2 as YFSETQ. In nucleotides, the CDR3 is TGCGCCAGCAGCTTGCCGGACCTGAACACTGAAGCTTTCTTT. It codes for CASSLPDLNTEAFF.

This clonotype was detected many times. The chain is built from TRBV7-2 and TRBJ1-1; D call uncertain. V lost 4 bases and J 1 base, leaving 13 bases between the germline ends. The CDR3 consists of 15 residues. CDR1 is SGHTA, CDR2 FQGNSA, per germline. CDR3: CASSSWAQENTEAFF. The DNA of the CDR3 is TGTGCCAGCAGCTCGTGGGCACAAGAGAACACTGAAGCTTTCTTT.

The rearrangement uses TRBV20-1 and TRBJ2-5; 7 bases are shared with TRBD2. After removal of 6 bases from V and 2 bases from J, the junction contained 12 bases not matched to a gene. CDR3 length: 15 residues. Germline V gene lookup returns CDR1 DFQATT and CDR2 SNEGSKA (reference sequence). The CDR3 sequence: CSAQRRGRLQETQYF. CDR3 in DNA: TGCAGTGCCCAACGGCGGGGGAGACTGCAAGAGACCCAGTACTTC.

This clonotype was seen only a few times. This rearrangement joins TRBV28 to TRBJ1-5, with D unclear. Germline V gene sequence: CDR1 MDHEN, CDR2 SYDVKM. Trimming shortened V by 6 bases and J by 3 bases, and 15 bases separated the two germline ends. The CDR3 contains 15 residues. This CDR3 is CASSLIPNSNQPQHF. The DNA for the CDR3 is TGTGCCAGCAGCCTGATACCCAACTCCAATCAGCCCCAGCATTTT.

V usage is TRBV7-6 and J usage is TRBJ2-3; 9 bases are a match to TRBD2. The CDR3 runs 16 residues. V was clipped by 1 base and J by 5 bases; unmatched bases: 7. Germline V gives CDR1 SGHVS, CDR2 FNYEAQ. In DNA form, the CDR3 reads TGTGCCAGCAGCTTAGGCTTGCGGGAGGGCCGAGATACGCAGTATTTT. Translating it yields CASSLGLREGRDTQYF.

This clonotype has just a few counts. The V and J genes are TRBV6-2 or TRBV6-3 and TRBJ2-1; the match to TRBD2 covers 8 bases. The J segment lost 8 bases and the V segment lost 7 bases, leaving 19 bases of the junction unmatched. The CDR3 contains 17 residues. The germline CDR1 and CDR2 sequences are MNHEY and SVGEGT. The CDR3 here is CASTPRPGRGGQDEQFF. The CDR3 region has the DNA TGTGCCAGCACCCCCAGGCCGGGACGGGGGGGCCAGGATGAGCAGTTCTTC.

This clonotype was detected a few times. The chain employs TRBV5-6 and TRBJ2-1, with D unresolved. The V end lost 1 base, the J end lost 1 base, and 12 bases lay between the germline ends. In germline, CDR1 is SGHDT, CDR2 YYEEEE. The CDR3 runs to 16 residues. CDR3 coding DNA: TGTGCCAGCAGCTTGCGTAATAGGGTGTCCTACAATGAGCAGTTCTTC. Amino acids: CASSLRNRVSYNEQFF.

The V and J genes are TRBV20-1 and TRBJ2-1, with D perhaps matching TRBD2 (6 bases). Germline V gene lookup returns CDR1 DFQATT and CDR2 SNEGSKA (reference sequence). The CDR3 has 16 residues. Trimming shortened V by 3 bases and J by 1 base, and 16 bases separated the two germline ends. The CDR3 protein is CSASPPSAESYNEQFF. The CDR3 DNA is TGCAGTGCTAGCCCCCCTAGCGCCGAGTCCTACAATGAGCAGTTCTTC.

The rearrangement joins TRBV11-2 to TRBJ2-1; D remains unclear. Germline loops: CDR1 SGHAT, CDR2 FQNNGV. Trimming pared 5 bases from V and 5 bases from J, leaving 16 bases between. The CDR3 runs to 15 residues. The CDR3 reads CASSTYRSFDNEQFF. CDR3 nucleotides: TGTGCCAGCAGCACGTACAGAAGCTTCGACAATGAGCAGTTCTTC.

This clonotype has ten or more counts. The chain links TRBV15 to TRBJ1-1, with D hard to call. The CDR3 is 16 residues long. With 0 bases removed from V and 1 base from J, the gap between germline ends came to 12 bases. Germline CDR1 reads LNHNV; CDR2 reads YYDKDF (reference sequence). The CDR3 DNA reads as TGTGCCACCAGCAGAGATCGGGCCAACCGGAACACTGAAGCTTTCTTT. Protein product: CATSRDRANRNTEAFF.

The gene calls are TRBV4-2 and TRBJ1-4; 7 nucleotides align to TRBD1. The junction had 2 bases not matched to a gene; V was cut back by 1 base and J by 6 bases. Germline CDR1 is LGHNA and CDR2 is YNFKEQ. CDR3 length equals 14 residues. CDR3 region: CASSQGGGDEKLFF. In DNA, the CDR3 is TGTGCCAGCAGCCAAGGAGGGGGCGATGAAAAACTGTTTTTT.

There are many counts of this clonotype. The chain uses TRBV7-9 and TRBJ2-5; unclear D gene. Germline V CDR1 and CDR2: SEHNR, FQNEAQ (reference sequence). The CDR3 totals 12 residues. V was pared by 4 bases and J by 4 bases, with 7 bases between. For the CDR3, the DNA is TGTGCCAGCAGCTCGGGCGGAGAGACCCAGTACTTC. As protein: CASSSGGETQYF.

This clonotype was counted a few times. The chain links TRBV20-1 to TRBJ1-4, with 8 nucleotides matching TRBD1. Per the germline V gene, CDR1 is DFQATT and CDR2 is SNEGSKA (reference sequence). The CDR3 spans 13 residues. The V segment lost 6 bases and the J segment 7 bases; nucleotides outside the gene matches: 7. As DNA, the CDR3 is TGCAGTGCCCGGACAGGGAGTTTTGAAAAACTGTTTTTT. Its protein is CSARTGSFEKLFF.

This clonotype was seen more than once but under ten times. The CDR3 coding sequence is TGTGCCAGCAGTGAGATCGGCAATGAGCAGTTCTTC. Translated: CASSEIGNEQFF. This chain uses TRBV6-1 with TRBJ2-1; D remains unclear. V was cut by 3 bases and J by 6 bases, with 6 bases left in between. The germline V gene encodes CDR1 MNHNS and CDR2 SASEGT. The CDR3 consists of 12 residues.

This clonotype was seen a few times. The J gene is TRBJ2-7, the V gene TRBV4-2; D is perhaps TRBD1 or TRBD2 (6 bases each). CDR1 and CDR2 (germline): LGHNA, YNFKEQ. The CDR3 is 16 amino acids. The V gene lost 1 base and the J gene lost 4 bases, with 17 bases spanning the gap. The CDR3: CASSQVSLQGRYEQYF. As DNA, the CDR3 is TGTGCCAGCAGCCAAGTATCTCTGCAGGGGAGGTACGAGCAGTACTTC.

The chain recombines TRBV12-3 or TRBV12-4 with TRBJ2-1; TRBD2 matches at 8 bases. V shed 6 bases and J 9 bases; nucleotides not matched to a gene: 7. The CDR3 sequence is 13 residues long. The CDR3 is CASRSTGTSEQFF. CDR3 coding DNA: TGTGCCAGCAGGTCTACCGGGACTAGTGAGCAGTTCTTC.

This clonotype appeared a few times. An end of the junction differs from the germline gene, which may be a read error. V gene TRBV7-7 combines with J gene TRBJ2-5; perhaps TRBD1 as D (5 bases). This CDR3 has 15 amino acids. Germline V gene sequence: CDR1 SSHAT, CDR2 FNYEAQ (reference sequence). The CDR3 region has the DNA TGTGCTAGCAGCTTAGCCAGGGAAGGTTGGGAGACCCAGTACTTC. Translated: CASSLAREGWETQYF.

The chain links TRBV10-1 to TRBJ2-7; the D is unclear. Germline CDR1 reads WNHNN; CDR2 reads SYGVQD (reference sequence). Trimming left V 3 bases short and J 2 bases short, with 5 bases between. The CDR3 contains 12 residues. CDR3 coding DNA: TGCGCCAGCAGTGACTCGACCTACGAGCAGTACTTC. This encodes CASSDSTYEQYF.

This chain links TRBV11-1 with TRBJ2-5; D unclear. The CDR3 has 14 amino acids. V lost 1 base and J 6 bases, leaving 12 bases between the germline ends. In germline, CDR1 is SGHAT, CDR2 FQDESV (reference sequence). The CDR3 sequence: CASSLGWSRQTQYF. As DNA, the CDR3 is TGTGCCAGCAGCTTAGGTTGGTCGCGTCAGACCCAGTACTTC.